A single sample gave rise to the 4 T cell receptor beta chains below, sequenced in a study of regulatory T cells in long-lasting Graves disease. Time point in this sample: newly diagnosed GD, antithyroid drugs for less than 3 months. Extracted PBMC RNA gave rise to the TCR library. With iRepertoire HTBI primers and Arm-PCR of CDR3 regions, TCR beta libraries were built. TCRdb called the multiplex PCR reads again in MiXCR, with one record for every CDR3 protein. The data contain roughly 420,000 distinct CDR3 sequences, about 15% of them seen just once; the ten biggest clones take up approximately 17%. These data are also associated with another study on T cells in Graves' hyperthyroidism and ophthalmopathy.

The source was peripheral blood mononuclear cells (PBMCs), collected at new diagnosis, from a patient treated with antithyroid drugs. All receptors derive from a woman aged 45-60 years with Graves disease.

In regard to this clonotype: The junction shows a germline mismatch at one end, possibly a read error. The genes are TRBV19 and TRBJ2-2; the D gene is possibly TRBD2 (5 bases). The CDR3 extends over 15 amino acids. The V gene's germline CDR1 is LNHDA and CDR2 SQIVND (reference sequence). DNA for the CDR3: TGTGCCAGTACCCTGTCCCTTAAGAACACCGGGGAGCCGTTTTTT. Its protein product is CASTLSLKNTGEPFF.

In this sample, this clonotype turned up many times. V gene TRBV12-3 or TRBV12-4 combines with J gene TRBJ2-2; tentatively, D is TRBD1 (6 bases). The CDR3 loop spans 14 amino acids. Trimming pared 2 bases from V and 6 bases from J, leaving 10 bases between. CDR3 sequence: CASSLNRVSGELFF. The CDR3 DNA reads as TGTGCCAGCAGTTTAAACAGGGTTTCCGGGGAGCTGTTTTTT.

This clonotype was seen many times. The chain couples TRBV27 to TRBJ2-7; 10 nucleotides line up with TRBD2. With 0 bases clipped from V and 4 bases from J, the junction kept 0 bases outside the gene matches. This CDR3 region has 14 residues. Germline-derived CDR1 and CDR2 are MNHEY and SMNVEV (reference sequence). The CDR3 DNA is TGTGCCAGCAGTTTATCGGGACTAGCGTACGAGCAGTACTTC. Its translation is CASSLSGLAYEQYF.

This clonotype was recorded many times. The CDR3 spells CASSSWTSGEPSYNEQFF. The CDR3 DNA reads TGTGCCAGCAGCTCATGGACTAGCGGGGAACCTTCCTACAATGAGCAGTTCTTC. The chain combines TRBV13 with TRBJ2-1, with 12 nucleotides matching TRBD2. Trimming cost V 4 bases and J 1 base; bases outside gene matches: 8. CDR1 and CDR2 (germline): PRHDT, FYEKMQ (reference sequence). The length of the CDR3 is 18 residues.